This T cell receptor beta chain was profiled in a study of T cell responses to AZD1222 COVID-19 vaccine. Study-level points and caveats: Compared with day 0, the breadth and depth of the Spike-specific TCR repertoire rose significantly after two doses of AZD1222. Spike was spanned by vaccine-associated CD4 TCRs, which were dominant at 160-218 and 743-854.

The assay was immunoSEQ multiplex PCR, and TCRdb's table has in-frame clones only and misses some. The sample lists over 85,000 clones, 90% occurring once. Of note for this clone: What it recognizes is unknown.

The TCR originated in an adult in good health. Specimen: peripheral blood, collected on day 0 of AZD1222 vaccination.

CDR3 in DNA: TGCGCCAGCAGCCCCGGGACTGAAAATGAAAAACTGTTTTTT. Protein product: CASSPGTENEKLFF. The V call is TRBV5-1, the J call TRBJ1-4; perhaps TRBD1 as D (5 bases). V lost 4 bases and J 5 bases, leaving 12 bases between the germline ends. Looked up from germline, CDR1 is SGHRS and CDR2 is YFSETQ. There are 14 residues in the CDR3.